These T cell receptor beta chains were read from a single sample in a study of T-cell reconstitution after alpha-beta-depleted transplantation in children. TCRdb passed the PCR reads through MiXCR, listing each CDR3 protein once. The data contain approximately 390,000 distinct CDR3 sequences, 9.5% to 13% of them singletons. The specimen comprised PBMCs from the stem cell graft donor, sampled from the stem cell graft. The receptors originated from a human donor who donated a stem cell graft to a child with acute myeloid leukemia. Both conserved end residues are part of each CDR3. The D gene is left open where the match is weak. Expanded clones are given a class, and other clones once, few, many or no size at all.

TRBV27	TRBD2	-	TRBJ2-2	TGTGCCAGCAGTCCCCCCCGGGGGGGTCGATACGGGGAGCTGTTTTTT	CASSPPRGGRYGELFF
TRBV5-6	TRBD2	few	TRBJ2-2	TGTGCCAGCAGCTTGGAACTAGCGAGTCGAACGACCGGGGAGCTGTTTTTT	CASSLELASRTTGELFF
TRBV20-1	TRBD2	-	TRBJ2-1	TGCAGTGCGCCGGCGGCTAGCGGGAGCTACAATGAGCAGTTCTTC	CSAPAASGSYNEQFF
TRBV29-1	TRBD1	many	TRBJ2-3	TGCAGCGTTGTCACAGGGGGATATACGCAGTATTTT	CSVVTGGYTQYF
TRBV30	-	few	TRBJ2-1	TGTGCCTGGAGTTTCTCCAATGAGCAGTTCTTC	CAWSFSNEQFF
TRBV5-1	-	many	TRBJ2-2	TGCGCCAGCTCCGGGGGCACCGGGGAGCTGTTTTTT	CASSGGTGELFF
TRBV6-1	TRBD1	few	TRBJ1-1	TGTGCCAGCAGTGAAAGGGGGCTAAGGGACACTGAAGCTTTCTTT	CASSERGLRDTEAFF
TRBV20-1	TRBD1	-	TRBJ2-1	TGCAGTGCTAGGCAGACAGGGTCGGGTGAGCAGTTCTTC	CSARQTGSGEQFF
TRBV5-1	-	-	TRBJ2-1	TGCGCCAGCAGCTTGGTTTTCCCAGGGGATGAGCAGTTCTTC	CASSLVFPGDEQFF
TRBV12-3/TRBV12-4	TRBD2	-	TRBJ2-5	TGTGCCAGCACCCTTAGCGGGGGGGCCGGAGAGACCCAGTACTTC	CASTLSGGAGETQYF
TRBV6-5	-	-	TRBJ1-5	TGTGCCAGCAGTAACCCGGGACAACCTTTCAATCAGCCCCAGCATTTT	CASSNPGQPFNQPQHF
TRBV24-1	-	-	TRBJ1-5	TGTGCCACCAGCGGGGACAGCAATCAGCCCCAGCATTTT	CATSGDSNQPQHF
TRBV6-5	-	-	TRBJ2-7	TGTGCCAGCAGCGGGGCCTACGAGCAGTACTTC	CASSGAYEQYF
TRBV19	-	-	TRBJ2-2	TGTGCCAGTAGTATCGTCCCCCCTAACACCGGGGAGCTGTTTTTT	CASSIVPPNTGELFF
TRBV9	-	-	TRBJ2-5	TGTGCCAGCAGCGTAACTCCTAGCATTGAGACCCAGTACTTC	CASSVTPSIETQYF
TRBV15	-	many	TRBJ2-1	TGTGCCACCAGTAGGGCGAATGAGCAGTTCTTC	CATSRANEQFF
TRBV2	-	-	TRBJ2-7	TGTGCCAGCAGTGACATGGATAGCTACGAGCAGTACTTC	CASSDMDSYEQYF
TRBV30	TRBD1	-	TRBJ1-1	TGTGCCTGGAGTGCGCGACAGGGGGTCCACGCTTTCTTT	CAWSARQGVHAFF
TRBV21-1	-	few	TRBJ1-3	TGTGCCAGCAGCAACCACCACTCTGGAAACACCATATATTTT	CASSNHHSGNTIYF
TRBV7-2	TRBD2	few	TRBJ2-1	TGTGCCAGCAGCTTCCGGGACTATCCGTACAATGAGCAGTTCTTC	CASSFRDYPYNEQFF
TRBV6-2/TRBV6-3	-	once	TRBJ2-1	TGTGCCAGCACCGATAAATCACCGAACAATGAGCAGTTCTTC	CASTDKSPNNEQFF
TRBV19	-	-	TRBJ2-1	TGTGCCAGTAGTAAAAGCGGCTCTTACTCCTACAATGAGCAGTTCTTC	CASSKSGSYSYNEQFF
TRBV3-1	TRBD2	many	TRBJ2-3	TGTGCCAGCAGCCAGGGACTAGCGGGGGCGAGCACAGATACGCAGTATTTT	CASSQGLAGASTDTQYF
TRBV5-1	-	-	TRBJ2-2	TGCGCCAGCAGCTTGAATACGTTTGGCACCGGGGAGCTGTTTTTT	CASSLNTFGTGELFF
TRBV9	TRBD1	-	TRBJ1-2	TGTGCCAGCAGCGTAGCCGGACAGGGATACTATGGCTACACCTTC	CASSVAGQGYYGYTF
TRBV6-6	-	few	TRBJ2-1	TGTGCCAGCAGTTACTCGAACACCAATGAGCAGTTCTTC	CASSYSNTNEQFF
TRBV20-1	TRBD2	many	TRBJ2-3	TGCAGTGCTAGAGGTCGGGGGGGCTTAGATACGCAGTATTTT	CSARGRGGLDTQYF
TRBV20-1	TRBD2	few	TRBJ2-1	TGCAGTGGCCACTCAGCAGCGGGAGGGCTCTACAATGAGCAGTTCTTC	CSGHSAAGGLYNEQFF
TRBV7-3	TRBD2	-	TRBJ2-1	TGTGCCAGCAGCTTAATCGGCGGGGGATACAATGAGCAGTTCTTC	CASSLIGGGYNEQFF
TRBV6-5	-	-	TRBJ2-7	TGTGCCAGCAGTTACTCCTTTCAGGGGGGCTACGAGCAGTACTTC	CASSYSFQGGYEQYF
TRBV5-6	TRBD1	many	TRBJ2-3	TGTGCCAGCAGCTTTCCGGGACAGGGTAAGGATACGCAGTATTTT	CASSFPGQGKDTQYF
TRBV7-2	-	-	TRBJ2-7	TGTGCCAGCAGCTCCAGGACCTTCGAGCAGTACTTC	CASSSRTFEQYF
TRBV20-1	-	many	TRBJ2-1	TGCAGTGCTAGAGGCCACGAACACGGGCAGTTCTTC	CSARGHEHGQFF
TRBV5-1	-	-	TRBJ2-1	TGCGCCAGCAGACCCGATGAAGGCCTATACAATGAGCAGTTCTTC	CASRPDEGLYNEQFF
TRBV5-1	TRBD2	many	TRBJ2-1	TGCGCCAGCAGCTTGGTAGTAGCGGGAGGACTCTCCTACAATGAGCAGTTCTTC	CASSLVVAGGLSYNEQFF
TRBV10-3	-	many	TRBJ2-1	TGTGCCACCAGGGTGACTAGCAATGAGCAGTTCTTC	CATRVTSNEQFF
TRBV10-2	-	few	TRBJ2-1	TGCGCCAGCAGTGAGTGGGACACCCTCAATGAGCAGTTCTTC	CASSEWDTLNEQFF
TRBV6-5	-	-	TRBJ1-2	TGTGCCAGCAGTTACAAGGCACAAGGTTTTGTACGTGGCTACACCTTC	CASSYKAQGFVRGYTF
TRBV27	-	few	TRBJ2-7	TGTGCCAGCAGACACCGCACAGGGGGACTAAACTACGAGCAGTACTTC	CASRHRTGGLNYEQYF
TRBV14	-	many	TRBJ2-5	TGTGCCAGCAGCCGAGCCAAAGGCCAAGAGAACCAGTACTTC	CASSRAKGQENQYF